The subject of this entry is one TCR beta chain. Generated by immunoSEQ multiplex PCR, the TCRdb table keeps only in-frame clones and is missing some. The sample has about 120,000 clones; around 86% are singletons. These data come from a study of blood T cell repertoires in COVID-19. Per germline, CDR1 SNHLY and CDR2 FYNNEI. V dropped 1 base and J dropped 7; count of bases not matched to a gene: 2. The CDR3 has 15 residues. The receptor comes from a woman in her sixties or seventies with acute or convalescent COVID-19. V is TRBV2 and J is TRBJ1-6, with 9 bases matching TRBD1. Sequencing was performed on peripheral blood. The CDR3 DNA sequence: TGTGCCAGCAGTGAAGGGGACAGGGTCAATTCACCCCTCCACTTT. Its translation: CASSEGDRVNSPLHF.